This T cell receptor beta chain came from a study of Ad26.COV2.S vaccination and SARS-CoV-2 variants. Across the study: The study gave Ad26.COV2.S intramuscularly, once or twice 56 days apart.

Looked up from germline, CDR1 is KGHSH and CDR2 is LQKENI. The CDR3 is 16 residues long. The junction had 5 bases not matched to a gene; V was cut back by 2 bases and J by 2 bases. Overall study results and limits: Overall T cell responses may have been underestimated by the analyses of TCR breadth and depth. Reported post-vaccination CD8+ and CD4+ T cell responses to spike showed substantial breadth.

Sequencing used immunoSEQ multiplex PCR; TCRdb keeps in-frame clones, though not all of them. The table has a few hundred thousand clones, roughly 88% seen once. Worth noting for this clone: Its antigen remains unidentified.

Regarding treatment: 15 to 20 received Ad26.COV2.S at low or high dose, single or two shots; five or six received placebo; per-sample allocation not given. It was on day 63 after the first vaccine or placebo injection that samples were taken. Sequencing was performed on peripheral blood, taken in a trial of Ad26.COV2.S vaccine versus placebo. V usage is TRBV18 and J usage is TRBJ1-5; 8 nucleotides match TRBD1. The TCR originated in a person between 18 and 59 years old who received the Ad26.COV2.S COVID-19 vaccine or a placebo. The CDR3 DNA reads TGTGCCAGCTCACCAACAGGGGGTTTGGGCAATCAGCCCCAGCATTTT. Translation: CASSPTGGLGNQPQHF. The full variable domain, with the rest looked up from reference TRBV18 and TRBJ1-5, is NAGVMQNPRHLVRRRGQEARLRCSPMKGHSHVYWYRQLPEEGLKFMVYLQKENIIDESGMPKERFSAEFPKEGPSILRIQQVVRGDSAAYFCASSPTGGLGNQPQHFGDGTRLSIL.